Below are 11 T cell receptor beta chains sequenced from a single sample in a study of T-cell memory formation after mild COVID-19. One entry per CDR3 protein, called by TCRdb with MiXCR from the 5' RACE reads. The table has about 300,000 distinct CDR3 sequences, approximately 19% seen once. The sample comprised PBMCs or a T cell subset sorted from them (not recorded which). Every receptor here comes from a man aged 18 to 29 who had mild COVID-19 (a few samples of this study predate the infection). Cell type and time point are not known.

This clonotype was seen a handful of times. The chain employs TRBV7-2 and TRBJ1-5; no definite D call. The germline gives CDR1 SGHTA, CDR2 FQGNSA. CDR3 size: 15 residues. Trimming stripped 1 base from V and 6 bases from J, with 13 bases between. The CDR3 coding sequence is TGTGCCAGCAGCTTAGATTTAAGTTTAGGTCAGCCCCAGCATTTT. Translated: CASSLDLSLGQPQHF. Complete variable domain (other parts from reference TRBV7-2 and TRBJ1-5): GAGVSQSPSNKVTEKGKDVELRCDPISGHTALYWYRQSLGQGLEFLIYFQGNSAPDKSGLPSDRFSAERTGGSVSTLTIQRTQQEDSAVYLCASSLDLSLGQPQHFGDGTRLSIL.

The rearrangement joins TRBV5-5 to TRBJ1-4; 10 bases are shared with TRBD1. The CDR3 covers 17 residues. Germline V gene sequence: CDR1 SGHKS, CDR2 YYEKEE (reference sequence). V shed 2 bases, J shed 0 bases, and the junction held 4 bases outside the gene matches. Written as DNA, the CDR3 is TGTGCCAGCAGCTTTCCGGGACAGGGGTCAACTAATGAAAAACTGTTTTTT. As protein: CASSFPGQGSTNEKLFF. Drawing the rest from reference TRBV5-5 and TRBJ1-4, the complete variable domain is DAGVTQSPTHLIKTRGQQVTLRCSPISGHKSVSWYQQVLGQGPQFIFQYYEKEERGRGNFPDRFSARQFPNYSSELNVNALLLGDSALYLCASSFPGQGSTNEKLFFGSGTQLSVL.

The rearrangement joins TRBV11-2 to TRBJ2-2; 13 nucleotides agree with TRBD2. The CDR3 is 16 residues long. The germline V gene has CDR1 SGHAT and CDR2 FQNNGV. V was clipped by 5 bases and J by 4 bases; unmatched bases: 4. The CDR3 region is CASSVGLAGFTGELFF. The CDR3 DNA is TGTGCCAGCAGCGTGGGACTAGCGGGGTTCACCGGGGAGCTGTTTTTT.

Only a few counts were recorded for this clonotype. The CDR3 loop is CASSPGGGKETQYF. CDR3 DNA: TGCGCCAGCAGCCCAGGGGGAGGGAAAGAGACCCAGTACTTC. This chain joins TRBV4-1 and TRBJ2-5, with D perhaps matching TRBD1 or TRBD2 (7 bases each). The germline V and J ends were trimmed by 4 bases and 3 bases, with 12 bases remaining between them. CDR3 size: 14 residues. Germline V gene sequence: CDR1 MGHRA, CDR2 YSYEKL.

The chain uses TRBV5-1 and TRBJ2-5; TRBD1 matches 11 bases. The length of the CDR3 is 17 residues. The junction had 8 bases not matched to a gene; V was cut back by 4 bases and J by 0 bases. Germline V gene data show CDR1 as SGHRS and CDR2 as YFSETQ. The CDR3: CASSRGQGGSYQETQYF. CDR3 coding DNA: TGCGCCAGCAGCCGGGGACAGGGGGGCTCTTACCAAGAGACCCAGTACTTC.

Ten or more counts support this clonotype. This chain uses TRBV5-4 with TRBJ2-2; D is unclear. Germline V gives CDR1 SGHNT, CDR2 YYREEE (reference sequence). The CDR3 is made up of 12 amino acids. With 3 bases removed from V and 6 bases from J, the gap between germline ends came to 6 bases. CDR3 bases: TGTGCCAGCAGCTCCGTCGCCGGGGAGCTGTTTTTT. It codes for CASSSVAGELFF.

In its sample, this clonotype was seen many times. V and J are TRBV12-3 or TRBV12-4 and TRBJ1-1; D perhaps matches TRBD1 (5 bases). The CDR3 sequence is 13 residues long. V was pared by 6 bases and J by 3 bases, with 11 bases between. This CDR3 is CASSLGVYTEAFF. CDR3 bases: TGTGCCAGCAGCTTGGGGGTCTACACTGAAGCTTTCTTT.

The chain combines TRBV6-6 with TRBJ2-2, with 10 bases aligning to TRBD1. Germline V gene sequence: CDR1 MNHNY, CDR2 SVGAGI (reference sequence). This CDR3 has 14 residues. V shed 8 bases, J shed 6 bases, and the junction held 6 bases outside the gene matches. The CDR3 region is CASGGQGLAGELFF. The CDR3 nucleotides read TGTGCCAGCGGGGGACAGGGGCTGGCCGGGGAGCTGTTTTTT.

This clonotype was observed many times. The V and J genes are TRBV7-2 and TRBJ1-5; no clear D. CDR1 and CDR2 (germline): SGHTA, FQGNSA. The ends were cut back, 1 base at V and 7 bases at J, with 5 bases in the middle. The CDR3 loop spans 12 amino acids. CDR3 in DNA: TGTGCCAGCAGCTTAGGGGTACAGCCCCAGCATTTT. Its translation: CASSLGVQPQHF.

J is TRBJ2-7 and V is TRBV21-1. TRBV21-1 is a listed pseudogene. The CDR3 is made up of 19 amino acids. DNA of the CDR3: TGTGCCAGCAGCAAACGTGGTAGTGGTAACAGTTCTCACTCCTACGAGCAGTACTTC. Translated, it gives CASSKRGSGNSSHSYEQYF.

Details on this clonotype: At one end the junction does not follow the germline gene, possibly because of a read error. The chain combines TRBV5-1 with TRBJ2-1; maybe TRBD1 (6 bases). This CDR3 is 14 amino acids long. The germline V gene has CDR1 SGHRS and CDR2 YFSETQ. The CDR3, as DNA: TGCGCCAGCAGCTTGAACAGGGATAGCAATGAGCAGTTATTC. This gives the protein CASSLNRDSNEQLF.